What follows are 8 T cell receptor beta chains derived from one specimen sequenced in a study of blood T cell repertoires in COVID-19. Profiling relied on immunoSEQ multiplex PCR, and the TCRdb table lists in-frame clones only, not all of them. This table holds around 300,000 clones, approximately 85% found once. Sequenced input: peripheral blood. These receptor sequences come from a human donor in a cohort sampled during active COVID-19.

The CDR3 protein is CASRDRGINQPQHF. CDR3 sequence (DNA): TGTGCCAGCCGGGACAGGGGGATAAATCAGCCCCAGCATTTT. The chain joins TRBV2 to TRBJ1-5; 11 nucleotides agree with TRBD1. Germline CDR1 is SNHLY and CDR2 is FYNNEI. This CDR3 comprises 14 residues. J gave up 4 bases and V 8 bases, and 4 bases lay outside the gene matches. Based on the CDR3 plus reference TRBV2 and TRBJ1-5, the full variable domain is EPEVTQTPSHQVTQMGQEVILRCVPISNHLYFYWYRQILGQKVEFLVSFYNNEISEKSEIFDDQFSVERPDGSNFTLKIRSTKLEDSAMYFCASRDRGINQPQHFGDGTRLSIL.

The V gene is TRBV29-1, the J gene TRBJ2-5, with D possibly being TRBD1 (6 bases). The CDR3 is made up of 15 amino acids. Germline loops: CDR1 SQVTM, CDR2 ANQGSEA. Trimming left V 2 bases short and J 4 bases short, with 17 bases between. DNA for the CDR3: TGCAGCGTTGAAAGGGGGTATCGGCAAAGAGAGACCCAGTACTTC. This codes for CSVERGYRQRETQYF. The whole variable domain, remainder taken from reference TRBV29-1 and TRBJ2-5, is SAVISQKPSRDICQRGTSLTIQCQVDSQVTMMFWYRQQPGQSLTLIATANQGSEATYESGFVIDKFPISRPNLTFSTLTVSNMSPEDSSIYLCSVERGYRQRETQYFGPGTRLLVL.

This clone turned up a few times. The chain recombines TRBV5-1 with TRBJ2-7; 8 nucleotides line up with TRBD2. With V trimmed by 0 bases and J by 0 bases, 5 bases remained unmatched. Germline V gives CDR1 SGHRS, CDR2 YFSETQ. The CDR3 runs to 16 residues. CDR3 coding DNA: TGCGCCAGCAGCTTGGCGCGGGGGGTCCTCTCCTACGAGCAGTACTTC. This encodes CASSLARGVLSYEQYF.

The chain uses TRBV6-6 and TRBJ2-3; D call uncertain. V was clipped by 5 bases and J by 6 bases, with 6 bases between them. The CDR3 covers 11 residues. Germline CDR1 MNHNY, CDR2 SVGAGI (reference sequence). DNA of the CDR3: TGTGCCAGCAGTACTTCCGATACGCAGTATTTT. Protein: CASSTSDTQYF.

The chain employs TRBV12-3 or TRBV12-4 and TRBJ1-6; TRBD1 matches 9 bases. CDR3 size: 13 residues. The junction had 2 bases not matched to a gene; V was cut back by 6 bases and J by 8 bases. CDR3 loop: CASRRTGDSPLHF. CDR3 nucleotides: TGTGCCAGCAGGCGGACAGGGGATTCACCCCTCCACTTT.

The CDR3 sequence is CASSDRGEAFF. In nucleotides, the CDR3 is TGTGCCAGCAGTGACAGGGGGGAAGCTTTCTTT. The chain has TRBV2 and TRBJ1-1; TRBD1 agrees at 7 bases. Per germline, CDR1 SNHLY and CDR2 FYNNEI. This CDR3 is 11 amino acids long. The junction had 0 bases not matched to a gene; V was cut back by 3 bases and J by 8 bases.

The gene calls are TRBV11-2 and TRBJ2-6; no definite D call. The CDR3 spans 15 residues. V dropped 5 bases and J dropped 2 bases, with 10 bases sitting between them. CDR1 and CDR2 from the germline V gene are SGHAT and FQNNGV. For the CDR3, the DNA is TGTGCCAGCAGCCCACGAGTAGCTGGGGCCAACGTCCTGACTTTC. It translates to CASSPRVAGANVLTF.

The CDR3 spells CASSFYSSSGANVLTF. For the CDR3, the DNA is TGTGCCAGCAGCTTCTATTCGAGCTCTGGGGCCAACGTCCTGACTTTC. The chain uses TRBV7-6 and TRBJ2-6, with unresolved D. CDR1 and CDR2 from the germline V gene are SGHVS and FNYEAQ. Trimming pared 3 bases from V and 0 bases from J, leaving 9 bases between. The CDR3 has 16 residues.